One sample yielded the 5 T cell receptor beta chains listed below, sequenced in a study of Ad26.COV2.S vaccination and SARS-CoV-2 variants. Produced via immunoSEQ multiplex PCR; TCRdb's table is partial and in-frame only. The repertoire consists of nearly 95,000 clones, with 82% occurring once and the leading ten covering about 17%. The sequencing here drew on peripheral blood, taken after recovery from COVID-19. Receptor source: a human donor who had recovered from COVID-19.

The table lists this clone with a few counts. Here the CDR3 reads CASSSPRAPDGELFF. In nucleotides, the CDR3 is TGTGCCAGCAGCTCTCCCCGGGCCCCGGACGGGGAGCTGTTTTTT. The chain employs TRBV3-1 (or the pseudogene TRBV3-2) and TRBJ2-2; D is unclear. Germline V gene sequence: CDR1 LGHDT, CDR2 YNNKEL (reference sequence). V gave up 5 bases and J gave up 7 bases, with 17 bases separating them. This CDR3 is built from 15 residues.

This chain joins TRBV4-1 and TRBJ2-7, with TRBD2 matching over 7 bases. The J segment lost 7 bases and the V segment lost 4 bases, leaving 13 bases of the junction unmatched. The CDR3 contains 15 residues. The germline V gene encodes CDR1 MGHRA and CDR2 YSYEKL. The CDR3 protein is CASSLRDYPEIEQYF. For the CDR3, the DNA is TGCGCCAGCAGCCTACGGGACTACCCCGAGATTGAGCAGTACTTC.

This clone has just a few counts. This chain connects TRBV7-9 to TRBJ1-1, with TRBD1 as a possible D gene (6 bases). This CDR3 has 17 residues. Germline values: CDR1 SEHNR, CDR2 FQNEAQ (reference sequence). Trimming stripped 1 base from V and 5 bases from J, with 20 bases between. The CDR3 region is CASSLGGGPPTLTEAFF. DNA of the CDR3: TGTGCCAGCAGCTTAGGGGGGGGCCCCCCAACACTGACTGAAGCTTTCTTT.

In its sample, this clone was seen a few times. This chain links TRBV2 with TRBJ2-1, with TRBD2 matching over 11 bases. V lost 6 bases and J lost 0; bases outside the gene matches: 7. The CDR3 spans 17 residues. Germline loops: CDR1 SNHLY, CDR2 FYNNEI. The CDR3 sequence is CASRAFTSGSSYNEQFF. CDR3 coding DNA: TGTGCCAGCAGGGCTTTTACTAGCGGGAGCTCCTACAATGAGCAGTTCTTC.

This clone was recorded once. This chain connects TRBV9 to TRBJ2-2, with a tentative D call TRBD2 (5 bases). Between the trimmed V and J ends, which lost 4 bases and 6 bases, there was a span of 16 bases. The CDR3 loop spans 15 amino acids. Germline lookup yields CDR1 SGDLS and CDR2 YYNGEE. In DNA form, the CDR3 reads TGTGCCAGCAGCTCATTAGGACTTACCGCCGGGGAGCTGTTTTTT. Protein product: CASSSLGLTAGELFF.